This T cell receptor beta chain was sequenced in a study of cytomegalovirus exposure and HLA in healthy donors. The CDR3 runs 14 residues. The germline gives CDR1 MNHEY, CDR2 SMNVEV (reference sequence). The V gene lost 5 bases and the J gene lost 1 base, with 11 bases spanning the gap. Use of 60 Vbeta and 13 Jbeta primers characterized the PCR. Using immunoSEQ multiplex PCR, the repertoire was profiled, and TCRdb retains in-frame clones only, with some absent. The data hold roughly 150,000 clones, with approximately 80% observed a single time. With respect to this clone: Antigen: not known.

Whole-study results and caveats: Most observed TCR sequences were rare, whereas some public TCRs were detected in many donors. A later analysis reportedly found fewer N-insertions in an Asian-associated ancestry cluster than the approximately 700-donor mean. HLA-A and HLA-B allele assignments for most subjects were reportedly predicted accurately using TCR beta sequences.

This clonotype originated in a woman aged 45-65 years in good health and CMV-seropositive. The chain joins TRBV27 to TRBJ1-1; D ambiguous. The sequenced sample consisted of PBMCs. The CDR3 nucleotides read TGTGCCAGCAGTGCTCAACAGACGAACACTGAAGCTTTCTTT. Translating gives CASSAQQTNTEAFF.